This TCR beta chain was observed in a study of cytomegalovirus exposure and HLA in healthy donors. This clone was recorded a few times. The PCR made use of 60 Vbeta and 13 Jbeta primers. Profiled with immunoSEQ multiplex PCR; TCRdb holds only in-frame clones, not every one. The sample gives 85,000 to 130,000 clones, roughly 9.1% of which show up once; under 6% is in the top ten. Sequenced sample: PBMCs. This receptor was taken from a middle-aged man in good health and CMV-seropositive.

CDR3 nucleotides: TGTGCCAGCAGCAGCAAGCTGAATTACAGGGGGCGAAATGAGCAGTTCTTC. Protein sequence: CASSSKLNYRGRNEQFF. V and J are TRBV5-6 and TRBJ2-1, with 9 bases that match TRBD1. The V gene end was trimmed by 4 bases and the J gene end by 7 bases; junction bases not matched to a gene: 15. The CDR3 length is 17 residues. Per germline, CDR1 SGHDT and CDR2 YYEEEE. Filled out from reference TRBV5-6 and TRBJ2-1, the complete variable domain reads DAGVTQSPTHLIKTRGQQVTLRCSPKSGHDTVSWYQQALGQGPQFIFQYYEEEERQRGNFPDRFSGHQFPNYSSELNVNALLLGDSALYLCASSSKLNYRGRNEQFFGPGTRLTVL.